Each of the 12 T cell receptor beta chains below was sequenced from the same sample in a study of T cells after somatic rescue of genetic block. The assay was immunoSEQ multiplex PCR, and TCRdb's table has in-frame clones only and misses some. The sample consists of 85,000 to 100,000 clones, about 90% of them appearing once. The sample was peripheral blood mononuclear cells (PBMCs). The source is a woman under 30.

The chain is built from TRBV19 and TRBJ1-3; D is undetermined. V shed 5 bases and J shed 0 bases, with 14 bases lying between them. CDR3 length equals 16 residues. Germline CDR1 LNHDA, CDR2 SQIVND (reference sequence). The CDR3 here is CASSLRAGGSGNTIYF. The CDR3 region has the DNA TGTGCCAGTAGTCTCCGGGCCGGAGGCTCTGGAAACACCATATATTTT.

This clone turned up a few times. The chain is built from TRBV6-1 and TRBJ1-5; no definite D call. The CDR3 runs 12 residues. The germline V gene has CDR1 MNHNS and CDR2 SASEGT. Trimming removed 7 bases from V and 4 bases from J, with 8 bases in between. CDR3 DNA: TGTGCCAGCAAAGATTATAATCAGCCCCAGCATTTT. Its translation: CASKDYNQPQHF.

This clone was recorded once. The chain uses TRBV27 and TRBJ1-5; perhaps TRBD1 as D (5 bases). Germline CDR1 reads MNHEY; CDR2 reads SMNVEV (reference sequence). The CDR3 has 19 residues. V lost 5 bases and J lost 0, with 23 bases in between. In nucleotides, the CDR3 is TGTGCCAGCAGTCATCCTACAGGCTACGTATGGTATAGCAATCAGCCCCAGCATTTT. This translates into CASSHPTGYVWYSNQPQHF.

The J gene is TRBJ1-2, the V gene TRBV27; 9 bases map to TRBD1. Germline loops: CDR1 MNHEY, CDR2 SMNVEV (reference sequence). This CDR3 has 15 residues. V lost 3 bases to trimming and J lost 8 bases; unmatched junction nucleotides: 10. In DNA form, the CDR3 reads TGTGCCAGCAGTTTTACGGGCCGACAGGGGGGAGGCTACACCTTC. As protein: CASSFTGRQGGGYTF.

Turning to this clone: Its ends do not fully match the called genes, so a read error is possible. The chain combines TRBV11-3 with TRBJ2-7, with 7 bases lining up with TRBD2. This CDR3 contains 16 residues. The germline V gene has CDR1 SGHNT and CDR2 YENEEA. This CDR3 is CVSSDSVRLAVYEQYF. DNA for the CDR3: TGTGTCAGCAGCGACTCCGTGAGGCTAGCGGTTTACGAGCAGTACTTC.

The V call is TRBV27, the J call TRBJ1-5; D unresolved. The germline gives CDR1 MNHEY, CDR2 SMNVEV (reference sequence). This CDR3 spans 12 amino acids. V was pared by 5 bases and J by 6 bases, with 8 bases between. The CDR3 region has the DNA TGTGCCAGCAGTCCCCCGGGTCAGCCCCAGCATTTT. Protein product: CASSPPGQPQHF.

The chain combines TRBV9 with TRBJ2-3, with D possibly being TRBD2 (5 bases). This CDR3 has 14 amino acids. Germline-derived CDR1 and CDR2 are SGDLS and YYNGEE. Trimming took 3 bases from V and 11 from J, leaving 19 bases between them. The CDR3 spells CASSATSTQMEQYF. The CDR3, as DNA: TGTGCCAGCAGCGCCACTAGTACCCAGATGGAGCAGTATTTT.

This chain connects TRBV11-1 to TRBJ2-2; no firm D call. Germline loops: CDR1 SGHAT, CDR2 FQDESV (reference sequence). The CDR3 spans 17 residues. With 7 bases removed from V and 4 bases from J, the gap between germline ends came to 22 bases. The CDR3 sequence is CASTKARDISGTGELFF. The DNA of the CDR3 is TGTGCCAGCACGAAAGCTAGGGATATATCTGGCACCGGGGAGCTGTTTTTT.

The chain combines TRBV4-1 with TRBJ1-5, with D maybe TRBD1 (5 bases). Trimming stripped 0 bases from V and 0 bases from J, with 9 bases between. Germline V gene lookup returns CDR1 MGHRA and CDR2 YSYEKL. This CDR3 has 16 amino acids. Here the CDR3 reads CASSQERQYSNQPQHF. In nucleotides, the CDR3 is TGCGCCAGCAGCCAAGAAAGACAGTATAGCAATCAGCCCCAGCATTTT.

V gene TRBV5-6 combines with J gene TRBJ2-1, with 7 nucleotides matching TRBD1. CDR3 length: 16 residues. Unmatched junction bases numbered 7, after V lost 4 bases and J lost 0 bases. Germline CDR1 and CDR2: SGHDT and YYEEEE. The CDR3 loop is CASSPIRDSSYNEQFF. Written as DNA, the CDR3 is TGTGCCAGCAGCCCAATCCGGGACAGCTCCTACAATGAGCAGTTCTTC.

This chain uses TRBV28 with TRBJ2-7; 8 bases are a match to TRBD2. Germline values: CDR1 MDHEN, CDR2 SYDVKM. V was pared by 7 bases and J by 6 bases, with 8 bases of the junction left unmatched. The CDR3 has 13 residues. CDR3 loop: CASTPGGPLEQYF. As DNA, the CDR3 is TGTGCCAGCACTCCGGGAGGGCCCCTCGAGCAGTACTTC.

This clone has only a few counts. The rearrangement uses TRBV9 and TRBJ1-3; D gene uncertain. The CDR3 consists of 17 residues. The V end was cut by 0 bases, the J end by 5 bases, with 18 bases between. From germline, CDR1 is SGDLS and CDR2 YYNGEE. This chain's CDR3 is CASSVGPGFSSRNTIYF. As DNA, the CDR3 is TGTGCCAGCAGCGTAGGACCGGGGTTCTCTTCAAGAAACACCATATATTTT.